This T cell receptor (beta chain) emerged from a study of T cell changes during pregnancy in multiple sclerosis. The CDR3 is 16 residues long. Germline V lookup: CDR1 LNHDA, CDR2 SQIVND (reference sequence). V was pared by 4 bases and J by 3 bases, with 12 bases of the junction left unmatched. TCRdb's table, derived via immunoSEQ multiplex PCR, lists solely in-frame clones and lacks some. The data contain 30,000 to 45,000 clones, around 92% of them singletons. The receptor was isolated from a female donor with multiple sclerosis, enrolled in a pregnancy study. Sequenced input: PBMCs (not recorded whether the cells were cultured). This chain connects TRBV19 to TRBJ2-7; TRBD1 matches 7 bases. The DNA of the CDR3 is TGTGCCAGTAGTAGAGCGACAGGGAGATGGGGCTACGAGCAGTACTTC. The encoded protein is CASSRATGRWGYEQYF. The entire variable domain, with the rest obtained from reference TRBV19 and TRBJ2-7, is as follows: DGGITQSPKYLFRKEGQNVTLSCEQNLNHDAMYWYRQDPGQGLRLIYYSQIVNDFQKGDIAEGYSVSREKKESFPLTVTSAQKNPTAFYLCASSRATGRWGYEQYFGPGTRLTVT.